In this sample, the clone carrying this T cell receptor beta chain turned up a few times. Germline V gene sequence: CDR1 SEHNR, CDR2 FQNEAQ (reference sequence). V was cut by 5 bases and J by 5 bases, with 16 bases left in between. The CDR3 totals 14 residues. This entry is derived from a study of blood T cell repertoires in COVID-19. Enrollees, about 18 to 90 years old, lived in approximately 24 US areas. Here immunoSEQ multiplex PCR was the method, and the copy in TCRdb shows in-frame clones only, minus some. The sample consists of approximately 170,000 clones, around 80% of them appearing once. The rearrangement uses TRBV7-9 and TRBJ2-7, with TRBD1 as a possible D gene (6 bases). This clonotype originated in an older woman in a cohort exposed to, infected with or recovered from COVID-19 (not recorded which). The material sequenced was PBMCs or T cells enriched from blood (not recorded which). CDR3 protein: CASSPTVRTDEQYF. As DNA, the CDR3 is TGTGCCAGCAGCCCCACCGTTCGGACAGACGAGCAGTACTTC.